This TCR beta chain stems from a study of early T cells in non-severe SARS-CoV-2 infection. Study overall: Sequenced material consisted of bulk RNA (from unsorted whole blood), and chains were unpaired.

Unique molecular identifiers were affixed to single, distinct cDNA molecules. TCRdb analysed the 5' RACE reads with MiXCR anew, one entry per CDR3 protein. Among some 61,000 distinct CDR3 sequences listed, under 11% were seen once. This clonotype has at least ten counts. Antigen unknown. CDR3 size: 15 residues. Trimming shortened V by 4 bases and J by 7 bases, and 18 bases separated the two germline ends. The germline CDR1 and CDR2 sequences are SGHRS and YFSETQ. Study conclusions and caveats: Matches to VDJdb favored anti-spike CD8 responses and missed private and CD4 specificities.

Material for sequencing was whole blood. This sequence joins TRBV5-1 and TRBJ2-1; TRBD2 is a possible D gene (6 bases). The source is an adult who was a healthcare worker with PCR-confirmed SARS-CoV-2 infection or an uninfected control (not recorded which). Here the CDR3 DNA reads TGCGCCAGCAGCATCATCCCCGGCGGGGAGAATGAGCAGTTCTTC. Its protein is CASSIIPGGENEQFF.